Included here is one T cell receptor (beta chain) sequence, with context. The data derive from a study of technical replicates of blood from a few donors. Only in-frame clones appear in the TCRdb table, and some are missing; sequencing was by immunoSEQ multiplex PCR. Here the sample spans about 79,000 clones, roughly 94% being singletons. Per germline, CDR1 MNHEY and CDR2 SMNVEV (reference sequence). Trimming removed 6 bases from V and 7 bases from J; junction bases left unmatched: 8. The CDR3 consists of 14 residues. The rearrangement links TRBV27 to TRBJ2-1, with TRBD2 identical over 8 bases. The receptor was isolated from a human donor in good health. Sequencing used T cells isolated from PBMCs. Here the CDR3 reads CASRTGGGSNEQFF. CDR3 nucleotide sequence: TGTGCCAGCAGGACGGGGGGGGGATCAAATGAGCAGTTCTTC.